These 2 T cell receptor beta chains share one sample of origin, sequenced in a study of T cell repertoires in cytomegalovirus infection. One entry per CDR3 protein results from TCRdb running MiXCR on the reads. The sample carries 500,000 to 600,000 distinct CDR3 sequences, 15% to 20% recorded once. Input material: CD8+ T cells from PBMCs. Receptor source: a human donor in good health (CMV status not recorded). Some clones in this sample may be carry-over from other donors' samples.

In its sample, this clonotype was seen many times. The chain recombines TRBV7-6 with TRBJ1-1, with 7 bases fitting TRBD1. V lost 6 bases, J lost 6 bases, and 13 bases stayed unmatched. This CDR3 is built from 15 residues. In germline, CDR1 is SGHVS, CDR2 FNYEAQ. DNA for the CDR3: TGTGCCAGCAGTCGGAAGACAGGGCGGGACGCTGAAGCTTTCTTT. It encodes CASSRKTGRDAEAFF.

This sequence joins TRBV19 and TRBJ2-7, with 10 positions matching TRBD1. CDR1 and CDR2 (germline): LNHDA, SQIVND (reference sequence). V gave up 4 bases and J gave up 2 bases; unmatched junction bases: 5. The CDR3 is 15 amino acids. The CDR3: CASSTFGTGAYEQYF. In DNA form, the CDR3 reads TGTGCCAGTAGTACGTTTGGGACAGGGGCCTACGAGCAGTACTTC.